The 21 T cell receptor beta chains listed next were all sequenced from one sample in a study of T cells in Graves' hyperthyroidism and ophthalmopathy. Authors of the study amplified TCR beta CDR3 regions from RNA transcripts. HTBI primers were the set used in a first-round RT-PCR of the TCR CDR3. TCRdb reanalysed the multiplex PCR reads using MiXCR and keeps one entry per CDR3 protein. In the table there are 340,000 or so distinct CDR3 sequences, roughly a fifth of which are singletons. The sample was blood. The receptor set was obtained from a woman in her forties or fifties with Graves' hyperthyroidism.

The rearrangement links TRBV7-3 to TRBJ1-2; a weak D match, TRBD1 (5 bases). The CDR3 sequence is 15 residues long. Germline-derived CDR1 and CDR2 are SGHTA and FQGTGA. V shed 1 base and J shed 0 bases, with 9 bases lying between them. The CDR3 sequence is CASSLRGGANYGYTF. CDR3 sequence (DNA): TGTGCCAGCAGCTTAAGGGGGGGTGCTAACTATGGCTACACCTTC.

This clonotype was seen more than once but under ten times. Written as DNA, the CDR3 is TGTGCCAGCAGCTTAAACAGCGGGAGATCTGGAGGGACCCAGTACTTC. This translates into CASSLNSGRSGGTQYF. V usage is TRBV7-9 and J usage is TRBJ2-5, with 8 bases identical to TRBD2. CDR3 size: 16 residues. With 2 bases clipped from V and 7 bases from J, the junction kept 12 bases outside the gene matches. Germline values: CDR1 SEHNR, CDR2 FQNEAQ (reference sequence).

On this clonotype itself: A much larger clone differs from this one at a single base, so this may be a read error. The chain carries TRBV6-1 and TRBJ1-1; unclear D gene. The germline gives CDR1 MNHNS, CDR2 SASEGT. CDR3 length equals 13 residues. The V gene lost 10 bases and the J gene lost 8 bases, with 20 bases spanning the gap. The CDR3 region has the DNA TGTGCCAATCTATCCTCACCGGGAATCGAAGCTTTCTTT. Translation: CANLSSPGIEAFF.

This clonotype was seen ten or more times. The CDR3 DNA reads as TGTGCCAGCAGTTTTCAGGCGGGGCCGGATTACGAGCAGTACTTC. Protein sequence: CASSFQAGPDYEQYF. This chain links TRBV27 with TRBJ2-7; D may be TRBD2 (6 bases). Germline-derived CDR1 and CDR2 are MNHEY and SMNVEV (reference sequence). The CDR3 loop spans 15 amino acids. Trimming pared 3 bases from V and 4 bases from J, leaving 16 bases between.

This clonotype was picked up many times. V and J are TRBV7-2 and TRBJ1-4, with 8 bases lining up with TRBD1. Germline CDR1 is SGHTA and CDR2 is FQGNSA. The junction had 28 bases not matched to a gene; V was cut back by 5 bases and J by 8 bases. This CDR3 spans 21 amino acids. This CDR3 reads CASSKYAIGGQGEGAREKLFF. The CDR3 region has the DNA TGTGCCAGCAGCAAATACGCTATCGGCGGACAGGGTGAAGGAGCGAGGGAAAAACTGTTTTTT.

Ten or more counts support this clonotype. CDR3 sequence: CAWSGLSSYNEQFF. The CDR3 nucleotides read TGTGCCTGGAGCGGGCTAAGCTCCTACAATGAGCAGTTCTTC. The chain is built from TRBV30 and TRBJ2-1; no reliable D call. CDR1 is GTSNPN, CDR2 SVGIG, per germline (reference sequence). Between the trimmed V and J ends, which lost 3 bases and 0 bases, there was a span of 9 bases. The CDR3 is 14 amino acids.

The gene calls are TRBV28 and TRBJ1-2; D is ambiguous. In germline, CDR1 is MDHEN, CDR2 SYDVKM. The CDR3 contains 13 residues. V lost 8 bases to trimming and J lost 3 bases, with 13 bases between them. The CDR3 loop is CASRREDDYGYTF. The CDR3 DNA reads as TGTGCCAGCCGACGGGAGGACGACTATGGCTACACCTTC.

In its sample, this clonotype was seen a few times. The CDR3 reads CASRRLVFAGELFF. CDR3 nucleotides: TGTGCCAGCCGACGCTTAGTGTTTGCCGGGGAGCTGTTTTTT. The chain uses TRBV28 and TRBJ2-2; no firm D call. Germline V gene data show CDR1 as MDHEN and CDR2 as SYDVKM. The CDR3 has 14 residues. Trimming removed 8 bases from V and 6 bases from J, with 16 bases in between. The variable domain in full, completed from reference TRBV28 and TRBJ2-2, reads DVKVTQSSRYLVKRTGEKVFLECVQDMDHENMFWYRQDPGLGLRLIYFSYDVKMKEKGDIPEGYSVSREKKERFSLILESASTNQTSMYLCASRRLVFAGELFFGEGSRLTVL.

This clonotype was seen repeatedly, ten times or more. This chain connects TRBV20-1 to TRBJ1-2; D is uncertain. CDR3 size: 15 residues. V lost 0 bases and J 4 bases, leaving 15 bases between the germline ends. Germline lookup yields CDR1 DFQATT and CDR2 SNEGSKA (reference sequence). CDR3 residues: CSARDFFGSVYGYTF. As DNA, the CDR3 is TGCAGTGCTAGAGACTTCTTCGGGAGTGTCTATGGCTACACCTTC.

The V call is TRBV11-2, the J call TRBJ2-4; D is uncertain. The CDR3 has 13 residues. Germline V gene sequence: CDR1 SGHAT, CDR2 FQNNGV. V was clipped by 2 bases and J by 8 bases, with 10 bases between them. The CDR3 region is CASSLSLRDIQYF. The CDR3 nucleotides read TGTGCCAGCAGCTTAAGTCTTCGCGACATTCAGTACTTC.

V is TRBV2 and J is TRBJ2-5, with D maybe TRBD1 (6 bases). The CDR3 runs to 13 residues. The V and J ends lost 5 bases and 6 bases respectively, with 13 bases between them. The germline gives CDR1 SNHLY, CDR2 FYNNEI. The CDR3 DNA is TGTGCCAGCAGTACAGGACAGCGGCAGACCCAGTACTTC. It is translated as CASSTGQRQTQYF.

The rearrangement links TRBV6-2 or TRBV6-3 to TRBJ2-3, with 15 bases lining up with TRBD2. The V gene's germline CDR1 is MNHEY and CDR2 SVGEGT. The trim removed 0 bases at V and 9 bases at J, leaving 16 bases unmatched. The CDR3 consists of 20 residues. The CDR3 DNA is TGTGCCAGCAGTTACTCCACCCGGGGGACTAGCGGGAGGATGAGTAGCACGCAGTATTTT. This codes for CASSYSTRGTSGRMSSTQYF.

This clonotype was counted many times. V usage is TRBV12-3 or TRBV12-4 and J usage is TRBJ2-3; 10 bases are a match to TRBD1. The CDR3 totals 15 residues. The V gene end was trimmed by 6 bases and the J gene end by 4 bases; junction bases not matched to a gene: 7. CDR3 sequence reads: CASRKTGGEADTQYF. The CDR3 DNA reads as TGTGCCAGCAGGAAGACAGGGGGCGAGGCAGATACGCAGTATTTT.

This clonotype was seen at least ten times. V and J are TRBV29-1 and TRBJ2-1; the D gene is possibly TRBD2 (6 bases). CDR1 and CDR2 (germline): SQVTM, ANQGSEA. This CDR3 spans 13 amino acids. Deletions cut 5 bases from V and 1 base from J, with 9 bases between. CDR3 in amino acids: CSVRAGSYNEQFF. CDR3 DNA sequence: TGCAGCGTTAGGGCGGGATCCTACAATGAGCAGTTCTTC.

This clonotype was observed at least ten times. The gene calls are TRBV10-3 and TRBJ1-1, with D maybe TRBD1 (6 bases). Deletions cut 3 bases from V and 1 base from J, with 6 bases between. Germline CDR1 and CDR2: ENHRY and SYGVKD. The CDR3 sequence is 13 residues long. The CDR3 protein is CAISDRGNTEAFF. The CDR3 bases are TGTGCCATCAGTGACAGGGGGAACACTGAAGCTTTCTTT.

This clonotype was seen at least ten times. The rearrangement links TRBV3-1 to TRBJ2-4; D is perhaps TRBD1 (5 bases). CDR1 and CDR2 from the germline V gene are LGHDT and YNNKEL (reference sequence). The CDR3 contains 12 residues. With 1 base removed from V and 11 bases from J, the gap between germline ends came to 9 bases. The CDR3 DNA is TGTGCCAGCAGCCAAGGAACAGGTTTTCAGTACTTC. Translation gives CASSQGTGFQYF.

The chain joins TRBV2 to TRBJ1-5; no clear D. Germline CDR1 and CDR2: SNHLY and FYNNEI. Trimming left V 5 bases short and J 7 bases short, with 21 bases between. The CDR3 runs to 16 residues. The CDR3 protein is CASSYSKPQSGQPQHF. CDR3 coding DNA: TGTGCCAGCAGTTACTCGAAGCCCCAATCCGGGCAGCCCCAGCATTTT.

This clonotype came up many times. The CDR3 loop is CSARSGSASYNEQFF. The DNA for the CDR3 is TGCAGTGCTAGGAGCGGGAGCGCCTCCTACAATGAGCAGTTCTTC. The rearrangement joins TRBV20-1 to TRBJ2-1; 8 bases agree with TRBD2. Germline loops: CDR1 DFQATT, CDR2 SNEGSKA (reference sequence). CDR3 length: 15 residues. V lost 3 bases, J lost 0 bases, and 4 bases stayed unmatched.

This clonotype was seen many times. The chain joins TRBV30 to TRBJ2-7; 9 positions match TRBD1. Germline CDR1 and CDR2: GTSNPN and SVGIG (reference sequence). This CDR3 comprises 13 residues. Trimming took 5 bases from V and 6 from J; bases not matched to a gene: 8. The CDR3 nucleotides read TGTGCCTGGGCGACCGGGACAGGGTCCGAGCAGTACTTC. As protein: CAWATGTGSEQYF.

This clonotype was counted many times. The CDR3: CATSERDNAGDTQYF. The CDR3 nucleotides are TGTGCCACCAGTGAACGGGACAACGCGGGGGATACGCAGTATTTT. This chain joins TRBV24-1 and TRBJ2-3; D is possibly TRBD1 or TRBD2 (6 bases each). This CDR3 region has 15 residues. V shed 4 bases and J shed 6 bases, with 16 bases lying between them. The germline V gene has CDR1 KGHDR and CDR2 SFDVKD.

This sequence joins TRBV18 and TRBJ2-3; D may be TRBD1 or TRBD2 (5 bases each). The CDR3 spans 18 residues. V was cut by 0 bases and J by 4 bases, with 20 bases left in between. CDR1 is KGHSH and CDR2 is LQKENI in the germline V gene. DNA for the CDR3: TGTGCCAGCTCACCACCGAGGAAGGTTGAAGGGGAGCCAGATACGCAGTATTTT. This sequence encodes CASSPPRKVEGEPDTQYF.